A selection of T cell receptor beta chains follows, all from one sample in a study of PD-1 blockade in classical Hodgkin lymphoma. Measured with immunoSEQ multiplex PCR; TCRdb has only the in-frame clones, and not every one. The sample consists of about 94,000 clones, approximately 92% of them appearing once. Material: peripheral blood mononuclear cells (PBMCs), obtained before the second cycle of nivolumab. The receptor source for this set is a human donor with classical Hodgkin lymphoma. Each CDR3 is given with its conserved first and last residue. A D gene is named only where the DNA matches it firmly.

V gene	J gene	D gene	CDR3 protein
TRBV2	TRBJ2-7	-	CASSPARITYEQYF
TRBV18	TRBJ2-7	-	CASSPRTGGIAATSYEQYF
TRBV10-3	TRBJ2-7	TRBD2	CAISERGRFYEQYF
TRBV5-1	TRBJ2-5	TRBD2	CASSFLAVQETQYF
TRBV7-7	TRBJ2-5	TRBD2	CASSPKRDGETQYF
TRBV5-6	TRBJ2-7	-	CASSLVAGNEQYF
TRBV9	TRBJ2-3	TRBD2	CASNHGLAGGTDTQYF
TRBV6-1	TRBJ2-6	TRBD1	CASSGTGTGAPGANVLTF
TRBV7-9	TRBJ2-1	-	CASRDGDFLGGEQFF
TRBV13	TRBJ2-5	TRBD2	CASSPYGLAGAQETQYF
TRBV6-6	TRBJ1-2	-	CASSSYLQGGYTF
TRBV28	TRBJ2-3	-	CASSFRQALAGTDTQYF
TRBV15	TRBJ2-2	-	CATSPGILSEGELFF
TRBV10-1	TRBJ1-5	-	CASSEGQLQPQHF
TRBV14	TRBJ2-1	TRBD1	CASSPRDRGLYEQFF
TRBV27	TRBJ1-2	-	CASSFSSIYGYTF
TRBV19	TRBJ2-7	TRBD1	CASSFGTGGLNEQYF
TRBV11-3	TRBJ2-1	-	CASKLRGADEQFF
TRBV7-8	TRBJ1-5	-	CASSFFLGAGPYNQPQHF
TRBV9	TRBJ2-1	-	CASSVMSGSPYNEQFF
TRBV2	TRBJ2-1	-	CASSAIGVSSYNEQFF
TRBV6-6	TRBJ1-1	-	CASTYLGDPSSTEAFF
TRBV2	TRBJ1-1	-	CASSDLWNTEAFF
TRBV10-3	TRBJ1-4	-	CAISESAVATNEKLFF
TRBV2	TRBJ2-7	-	CASSERGTGAYEQYF
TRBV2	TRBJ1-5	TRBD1	CASSGTGFSNQPQHF
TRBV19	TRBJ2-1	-	CASSIHYSYNEQFF
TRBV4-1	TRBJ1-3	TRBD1	CASSPHRDSLGGNTIYF
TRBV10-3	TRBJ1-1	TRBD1	CAISEGQGRRAFF
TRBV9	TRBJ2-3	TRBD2	CASSPLAGPEDTQYF
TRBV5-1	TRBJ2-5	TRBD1	CASSWDRVETQYF
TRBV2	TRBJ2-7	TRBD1	CASRTGTGDFYEQYF
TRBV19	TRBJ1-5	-	CASSIPPYSHSNQPQHF
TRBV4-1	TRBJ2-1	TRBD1	CASSQPQQGSHHNEQFF
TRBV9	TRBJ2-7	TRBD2	CASSVGSGRAWEQYF
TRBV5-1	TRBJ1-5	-	CASSLDSMGNQPQHF
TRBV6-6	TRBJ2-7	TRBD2	CASSWVSGSYEQYF
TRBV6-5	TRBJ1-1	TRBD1	CASSSRTGRREAFF
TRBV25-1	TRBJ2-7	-	CASSEGDGGYEQYF
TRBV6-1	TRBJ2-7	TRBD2	CASSETGAGGFYEQYF
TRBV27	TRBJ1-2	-	CASSPQALAGYTF
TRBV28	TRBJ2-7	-	CASSLVGREQYF
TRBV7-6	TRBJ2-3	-	CASSWGQDTQYF
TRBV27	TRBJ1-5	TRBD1	CASSDRQGSNQPQHF
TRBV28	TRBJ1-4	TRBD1	CASSPGDRGLAVNEKLFF
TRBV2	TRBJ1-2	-	CASRSPGEKTF
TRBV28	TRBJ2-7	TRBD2	CASSLGLAEVYEQYF
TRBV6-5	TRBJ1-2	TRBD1	CASSYSRQGEENGYTF
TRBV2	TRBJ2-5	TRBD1	CASRPDRGRQETQYF
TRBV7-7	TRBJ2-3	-	CASSSLRHPDTQYF